This T cell receptor (beta chain) was observed in a study of blood T cell repertoires in COVID-19. Across the study: Samples representing acute and convalescent COVID-19 were sourced from the United States, Italy and Spain. T cells, B-cell-depleted T cells, or PBMCs supplied cDNA or gDNA.

Original handling: Estimation of nucleated cell counts relied on the amplification of reference gene primers. Produced via immunoSEQ multiplex PCR; TCRdb's table is partial and in-frame only. V, J and clone size derive from that table, while D and trimming were established from the DNA sequence. Among under 100,000 clones listed, 75% to 90% were seen once. Germline trimming cut 9 bases from V and 11 bases from J; bases unmatched to any gene: 13. The CDR3 extends over 13 amino acids. The germline V gene has CDR1 LNHDA and CDR2 SQIVND (reference sequence). What was sequenced was peripheral blood. The chain has TRBV19 and TRBJ1-5, with 7 bases fitting TRBD1. The sequence came from a woman in her seventies with acute or convalescent COVID-19. CDR3 sequence: CASKITGAPAQHF. The CDR3 coding sequence is TGTGCCAGCAAGATTACAGGGGCCCCGGCCCAGCATTTT.